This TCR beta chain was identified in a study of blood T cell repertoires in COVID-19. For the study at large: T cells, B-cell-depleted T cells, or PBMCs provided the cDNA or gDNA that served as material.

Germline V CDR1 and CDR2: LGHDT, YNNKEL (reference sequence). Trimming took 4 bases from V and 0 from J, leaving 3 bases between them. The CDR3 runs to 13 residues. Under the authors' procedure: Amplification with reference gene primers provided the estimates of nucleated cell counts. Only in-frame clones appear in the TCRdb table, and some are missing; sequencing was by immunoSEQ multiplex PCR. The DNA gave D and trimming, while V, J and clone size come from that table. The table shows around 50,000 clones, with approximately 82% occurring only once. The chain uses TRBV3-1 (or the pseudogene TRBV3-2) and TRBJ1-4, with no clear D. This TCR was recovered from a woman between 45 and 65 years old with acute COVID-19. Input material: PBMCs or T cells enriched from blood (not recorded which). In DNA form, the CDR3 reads TGTGCCAGCAGCCCCACAACTAATGAAAAACTGTTTTTT. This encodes CASSPTTNEKLFF.